These T cell receptor beta chains were read from a single sample in a study of T cells in Graves' hyperthyroidism and ophthalmopathy. TCRdb re-called the multiplex PCR reads with MiXCR, one entry per CDR3 protein. The data show about 590,000 distinct CDR3 sequences, 15% to 18% seen once. The specimen was blood. These TCRs come from a woman aged 25 to 45 with Graves' hyperthyroidism. CDR3s include the opening cysteine and the closing phenylalanine or tryptophan. The D gene is left open where the match is weak. Expanded clones are given a class, and other clones once, few, many or no size at all.

CASSLGQYTGELFF TGTGCCAGCAGCCTGGGACAGTACACCGGGGAGCTGTTTTTT many TRBV7-9 TRBD1 TRBJ2-2
CSARDVTKSNYGYTF TGCAGTGCTAGAGATGTTACTAAGAGTAACTATGGCTACACCTTC many TRBV20-1 NA TRBJ1-2
CASSASPDSYGYTF TGTGCCAGCAGTGCCTCACCGGACAGCTATGGCTACACCTTC many TRBV6-1 NA TRBJ1-2
CASNVLAGREDEQFF TGTGCCAGCAATGTACTAGCGGGTAGGGAAGATGAGCAGTTCTTC many TRBV2 TRBD2 TRBJ2-1
CASSKGVSGANVLTF TGTGCCAGCAGTAAAGGGGTCTCTGGGGCCAACGTCCTGACTTTC NA TRBV12-3/TRBV12-4 NA TRBJ2-6
CASSLSSGPNTGELFF TGTGCCAGCAGCTTGTCCTCAGGGCCGAACACCGGGGAGCTGTTTTTT NA TRBV5-8 NA TRBJ2-2
CASIRSSGGFVDTQYF TGTGCCAGCATCCGTTCTAGCGGGGGGTTCGTAGATACGCAGTATTTT many TRBV7-2 TRBD2 TRBJ2-3
CASSPTLAGEAGELFF TGTGCCAGCTCACCAACCCTAGCGGGAGAGGCCGGGGAGCTGTTTTTT many TRBV18 TRBD2 TRBJ2-2
CASSQERQGEQFF TGTGCCAGCAGCCAAGAGAGGCAGGGCGAGCAGTTCTTC few TRBV14 NA TRBJ2-1
CSARGSLGLGENEQFF TGCAGTGCTAGAGGGAGCTTAGGACTAGGAGAGAATGAGCAGTTCTTC NA TRBV20-1 TRBD2 TRBJ2-1
CAAGKGDVIELDEQFF TGTGCCGCCGGAAAAGGGGATGTAATCGAGTTGGATGAGCAGTTCTTC NA TRBV19 NA TRBJ2-1
CSARDFAGSRTAALGYTF TGCAGTGCTAGAGATTTTGCGGGTTCGAGGACAGCCGCTTTAGGCTACACCTTC many TRBV20-1 NA TRBJ1-2
CASSVAPGGPYEQFF TGTGCCAGCAGCGTAGCCCCGGGAGGGCCCTATGAGCAGTTCTTC many TRBV9 TRBD2 TRBJ2-1
CASSPLMGGTEAFF TGTGCCAGCTCACCACTGATGGGGGGCACTGAAGCTTTCTTT many TRBV18 NA TRBJ1-1
CASRGTENTGELFF TGCGCCAGCAGGGGGACAGAGAACACCGGGGAGCTGTTTTTT NA TRBV5-1 TRBD1 TRBJ2-2
CASSLLKSGTGELFF TGTGCCAGCAGCTTATTAAAAAGCGGCACCGGGGAGCTGTTTTTT NA TRBV7-9 NA TRBJ2-2
CAWGIKGLYQPQHF TGTGCCTGGGGGATAAAGGGCCTGTATCAGCCCCAGCATTTT NA TRBV30 NA TRBJ1-5
CASSSQGQGEKLFF TGTGCCAGCAGTTCACAGGGGCAGGGTGAAAAACTGTTTTTT few TRBV12-3/TRBV12-4 TRBD1 TRBJ1-4
CSAGGSSNQPQHF TGCAGTGCAGGAGGGAGTTCAAATCAGCCCCAGCATTTT many TRBV20-1 NA TRBJ1-5
CASSSRGGMNTEAFF TGCGCCAGCAGCTCCCGGGGGGGGATGAACACTGAAGCTTTCTTT many TRBV5-1 NA TRBJ1-1
CASSQVVAAPSGEQYF TGTGCCAGCAGCCAAGTTGTAGCGGCACCATCGGGGGAGCAGTACTTC many TRBV3-1 NA TRBJ2-7
CASSPRIVGHAGNIQYF TGTGCCAGCAGCCCCCGCATAGTTGGACACGCTGGAAACATTCAGTACTTC few TRBV7-9 NA TRBJ2-4
CASSLVVGGKTEAFF TGTGCCAGCAGCTTAGTGGTTGGGGGTAAGACTGAAGCTTTCTTT many TRBV7-9 NA TRBJ1-1
CSAHPKLLAGGGEQYF TGCAGTGCCCACCCTAAACTTCTAGCGGGAGGAGGCGAGCAGTACTTC NA TRBV20-1 TRBD2 TRBJ2-7
CAWSVPQASGNTIYF TGTGCCTGGAGTGTACCACAGGCCTCTGGAAACACCATATATTTT NA TRBV30 NA TRBJ1-3
CASSRQGRRSDTQYF TGTGCCAGCAGTCGCCAGGGGAGGAGGTCAGATACGCAGTATTTT many TRBV6-2/TRBV6-3 NA TRBJ2-3
CASSSPQNSRRRSYNEQFF TGTGCCAGCAGCTCCCCTCAGAATAGCAGGAGGAGGTCCTACAATGAGCAGTTCTTC NA TRBV7-3 NA TRBJ2-1
CASSSDREYGYTF TGTGCCAGCTCGTCAGACAGGGAGTATGGCTACACCTTC many TRBV18 TRBD1 TRBJ1-2
CSASGSGTSTDTQYF TGCAGTGCTAGCGGCTCGGGAACTAGCACAGATACGCAGTATTTT many TRBV20-1 NA TRBJ2-3
CASRRGGARYNEQFF TGTGCCAGCAGGCGAGGGGGGGCCCGCTACAATGAGCAGTTCTTC many TRBV28 NA TRBJ2-1
CSASPGMGSYNEQFF TGCAGTGCCTCGCCGGGGATGGGCTCCTACAATGAGCAGTTCTTC many TRBV20-1 NA TRBJ2-1
CASGGTGTGVQETQYF TGTGCTAGTGGAGGAACCGGGACAGGGGTCCAAGAGACCCAGTACTTC many TRBV12-5 TRBD1 TRBJ2-5
CASSLDGYSTDTQYF TGTGCCAGCAGCTTAGACGGCTATAGCACAGATACGCAGTATTTT many TRBV7-2 NA TRBJ2-3
CASSRLGGISYNEQFF TGCGCCAGCAGCCGCCTGGGGGGAATCTCCTACAATGAGCAGTTCTTC few TRBV5-1 NA TRBJ2-1
CASSWGQGMNQPQHF TGTGCCAGCAGCTGGGGACAGGGGATGAATCAGCCCCAGCATTTT many TRBV11-2 TRBD1 TRBJ1-5
CASSASGSNTGELFF TGTGCCAGCAGTGCTAGCGGATCAAACACCGGGGAGCTGTTTTTT NA TRBV12-3/TRBV12-4 TRBD2 TRBJ2-2
CASLYRDRAAEAFF TGTGCCAGCCTTTACAGGGACAGGGCGGCTGAAGCTTTCTTT few TRBV6-5 TRBD1 TRBJ1-1
CASGLLTGTSGARDEQFF TGTGCTAGTGGTTTGTTGACCGGGACTAGCGGGGCTCGCGATGAGCAGTTCTTC NA TRBV12-5 TRBD2 TRBJ2-1
CASSELVGESTDTQYF TGTGCCAGCAGTGAATTGGTGGGAGAGAGCACAGATACGCAGTATTTT many TRBV6-1 NA TRBJ2-3
CASSQEGSPGDEQFF TGTGCCAGCAGCCAAGAGGGAAGCCCTGGGGATGAGCAGTTCTTC many TRBV3-1 NA TRBJ2-1
CASSPFSGSNEQYF TGTGCCAGCAGCCCCTTTTCGGGGAGCAACGAGCAGTACTTC many TRBV6-4 NA TRBJ2-7
CASSPPGQGALNTGELFF TGTGCCAGCAGCCCACCGGGACAGGGGGCTCTGAACACCGGGGAGCTGTTTTTT many TRBV7-2 TRBD1 TRBJ2-2
CASRRTGELFF TGTGCCAGCCGGAGGACCGGGGAGCTGTTTTTT many TRBV12-3/TRBV12-4 NA TRBJ2-2
CASSQDPGLADLQETQYF TGCGCCAGCAGCCAAGATCCGGGACTAGCGGACTTACAAGAGACCCAGTACTTC NA TRBV4-1 TRBD2 TRBJ2-5
CASSGDYSNQPQHF TGTGCCAGCAGTGGAGATTATAGCAATCAGCCCCAGCATTTT many TRBV27 NA TRBJ1-5
CASSSGLAIYNEQFF TGTGCCAGCAGCTCGGGACTAGCAATCTACAATGAGCAGTTCTTC many TRBV11-2 TRBD2 TRBJ2-1
CASSTRQGAYEQYF TGTGCCAGCAGCACCAGACAGGGGGCTTACGAGCAGTACTTC many TRBV13 TRBD1 TRBJ2-7
CASSREGLGSYNEQFF TGTGCCAGCAGCAGGGAGGGATTAGGCTCCTACAATGAGCAGTTCTTC few TRBV5-8 TRBD2 TRBJ2-1
CASRTSSRAHYTF TGTGCCAGCAGGACCTCGAGTCGGGCTCACTACACCTTC many TRBV27 NA TRBJ1-2
CASSPGGKTDTQYF TGTGCCAGCTCACCAGGCGGGAAAACAGATACGCAGTATTTT few TRBV18 NA TRBJ2-3
CASRTSGRVLWEQFF TGTGCCAGTAGGACTAGCGGGAGGGTTCTCTGGGAGCAGTTCTTC NA TRBV27 TRBD2 TRBJ2-1